These T cell receptor beta chains were read from a single sample in a study of blood T cell repertoires in COVID-19. TCRdb keeps only in-frame clones here, not all; method: immunoSEQ multiplex PCR. The data show about 120,000 clones, more than 75% seen once. Sequenced: peripheral blood. These receptors all come from a man between 45 and 60 years old with acute or convalescent COVID-19. The CDR3 runs from the conserved cysteine through the conserved F or W. A D gene is named only where the DNA matches it firmly. Size values are once, few and many counts, or a class for expanded clones, and some rows have none.

J	D	length	V	size	DNA	CDR3
TRBJ2-1	NA	15	TRBV7-2	NA	TGTGCCAGCAGCTTACGGGGGAGCTCCTACAATGAGCAGTTCTTC	CASSLRGSSYNEQFF
TRBJ2-2	TRBD2	16	TRBV11-2	NA	TGTGCCAGCAGCTTTAGCGGGAGGGCCGACACCGGGGAGCTGTTTTTT	CASSFSGRADTGELFF
TRBJ1-6	NA	14	TRBV9	NA	TGTGCCAGCAGCGGTTACAAGGGGAATTCACCCCTCCACTTT	CASSGYKGNSPLHF
TRBJ2-4	TRBD2	19	TRBV30	NA	TGTGCCTGGAGTGCAGTCCGGACTAGCGGGAGTCTAGCCAAAAACATTCAGTACTTC	CAWSAVRTSGSLAKNIQYF
TRBJ1-6	NA	16	TRBV4-3	NA	TGCGCCAGCAGCCAAGATGCGATACGGGAGAGTTCACCCCTCCACTTT	CASSQDAIRESSPLHF
TRBJ2-1	NA	14	TRBV27	NA	TGTGCCAGCAGGGAGCGGAGCTCCTACAATGAGCAGTTCTTC	CASRERSSYNEQFF
TRBJ2-7	TRBD2	14	TRBV4-3	NA	TGCGCCAGCAGCCCAGGGACTAGCGGCTACGAGCAGTACTTC	CASSPGTSGYEQYF
TRBJ2-3	NA	16	TRBV5-6	few	TGTGCCAGCAGCATGAGAGGATATGCTAGCACAGATACGCAGTATTTT	CASSMRGYASTDTQYF
TRBJ2-7	TRBD2	14	TRBV5-1	NA	TGCGCCAGCAGCTTGGTTGCGGGAGCCTACGAGCAGTACTTC	CASSLVAGAYEQYF
TRBJ1-5	TRBD1	17	TRBV24-1	NA	TGTGCCACCAGTGATTCGGGGACAGGGAAATTGAATCAGCCCCAGCATTTT	CATSDSGTGKLNQPQHF
TRBJ2-3	TRBD2	16	TRBV10-3	NA	TGTGCCATCAGTGAAACTAGCGGGAGGGCCTCGGATACGCAGTATTTT	CAISETSGRASDTQYF
TRBJ1-5	NA	15	TRBV4-1	NA	TGCGCCAGCAGCCAAGAGTACGGGAGCAATCAGCCCCAGCATTTT	CASSQEYGSNQPQHF
TRBJ2-2	TRBD2	16	TRBV4-1	NA	TGCGCCAGCAGCCAAGGACTAGCGGGTCCCACCGGGGAGCTGTTTTTT	CASSQGLAGPTGELFF
TRBJ2-1	NA	14	TRBV5-1	NA	TGCGCCAGCAGCTTCATGGACAGTCTTAATGAGCAGTTCTTC	CASSFMDSLNEQFF
TRBJ2-5	TRBD2	13	TRBV29-1	few	TGCAGCGTTGTTACTAGCGGCCAAGAGACCCAGTACTTC	CSVVTSGQETQYF
TRBJ2-1	TRBD2	14	TRBV3-1/TRBV3-2	NA	TGTGCCAGCAGCCACAGCGGGAGGCCCAATGAGCAGTTCTTC	CASSHSGRPNEQFF
TRBJ1-5	NA	15	TRBV5-5	NA	TGTGCCAGCAGCTTGGCCGGGGGGCTTAATCAGCCCCAGCATTTT	CASSLAGGLNQPQHF
TRBJ2-1	TRBD2	14	TRBV29-1	NA	TGCAGCGCCCGGACTAGCGGGAGTTACAATGAGCAGTTCTTC	CSARTSGSYNEQFF
TRBJ1-1	NA	14	TRBV15	NA	TGTGCCACCAGCAGAGAGGCGGGGGGCACTGAAGCTTTCTTT	CATSREAGGTEAFF
TRBJ1-1	NA	12	TRBV24-1	NA	TGTGCCACCAGTGAACAGGGCTTCGAAGCTTTCTTT	CATSEQGFEAFF
TRBJ1-2	NA	14	TRBV2	NA	TGTGCCAGCAGTGCCGGTCAGGGGATCTATGGCTACACCTTC	CASSAGQGIYGYTF
TRBJ1-4	NA	17	TRBV9	NA	TGTGCCAGCAGCGTAGGCGGGACGCCTGCAACTAATGAAAAACTGTTTTTT	CASSVGGTPATNEKLFF
TRBJ2-1	NA	14	TRBV6-2/TRBV6-3	once	TGTGCCAGCAGTTACATTGGGGCCCACAATGAGCAGTTCTTC	CASSYIGAHNEQFF
TRBJ2-2	NA	13	TRBV24-1	NA	TGTGCCACCAGTGATCGACAGGTTGGGGAGCTGTTTTTT	CATSDRQVGELFF
TRBJ1-1	TRBD1	15	TRBV6-5	NA	TGTGCCAGCAGTTACCGGGGACAGCAGCGCACTGAAGCTTTCTTT	CASSYRGQQRTEAFF
TRBJ2-4	TRBD2	17	TRBV19	NA	TGTGCCAGTAGTATTACCGGGACTAGCGGGGGCCGGAACATTCAGTACTTC	CASSITGTSGGRNIQYF
TRBJ2-5	NA	15	TRBV19	once	TGTGCCAGTAGTATAGATGGCAGCCGGGGGGAGACCCAGTACTTC	CASSIDGSRGETQYF
TRBJ2-7	NA	15	TRBV7-8	NA	TGTGCCAGCAGCTTACCCTCGGGCGGGAACTACGAGCAGTACTTC	CASSLPSGGNYEQYF
TRBJ1-4	NA	13	TRBV29-1	NA	TGCAGCGGCCTCAGGGCACTGGGGGAAAAACTGTTTTTT	CSGLRALGEKLFF
TRBJ2-7	TRBD2	16	TRBV5-4	NA	TGTGCCAGCAGCCCGCCCCCTAGCGGGAGTACCGACGAGCAGTACTTC	CASSPPPSGSTDEQYF
TRBJ1-3	NA	15	TRBV3-1/TRBV3-2	few	TGTGCCAGCAGCCAACGTACGGTCTCTGGAAACACCATATATTTT	CASSQRTVSGNTIYF
TRBJ2-1	NA	14	TRBV12-5	NA	TGTGCTAGTGGTACCCCATCGGGAAACAATGAGCAGTTCTTC	CASGTPSGNNEQFF